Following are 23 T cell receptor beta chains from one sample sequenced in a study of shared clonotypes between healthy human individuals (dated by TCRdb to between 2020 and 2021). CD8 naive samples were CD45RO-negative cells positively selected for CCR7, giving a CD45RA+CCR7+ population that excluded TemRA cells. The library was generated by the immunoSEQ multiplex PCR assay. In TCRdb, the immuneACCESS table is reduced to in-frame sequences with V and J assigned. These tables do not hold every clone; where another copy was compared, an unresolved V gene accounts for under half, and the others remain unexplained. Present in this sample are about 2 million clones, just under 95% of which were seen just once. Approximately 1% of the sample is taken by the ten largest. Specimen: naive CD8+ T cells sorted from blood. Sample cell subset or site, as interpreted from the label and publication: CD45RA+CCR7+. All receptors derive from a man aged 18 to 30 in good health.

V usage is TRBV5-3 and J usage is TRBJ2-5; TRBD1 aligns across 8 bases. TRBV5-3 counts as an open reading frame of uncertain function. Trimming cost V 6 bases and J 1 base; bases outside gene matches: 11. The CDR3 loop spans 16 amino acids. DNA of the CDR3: TGTGCCAGAAACCGACCTACTGGACAGGGCCAAGAGACCCAGTACTTC. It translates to CARNRPTGQGQETQYF.

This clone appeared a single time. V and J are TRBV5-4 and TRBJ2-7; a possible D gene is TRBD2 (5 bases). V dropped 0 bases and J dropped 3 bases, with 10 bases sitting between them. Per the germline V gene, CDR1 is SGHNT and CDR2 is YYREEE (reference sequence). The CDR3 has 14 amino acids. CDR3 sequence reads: CASSLDRGFYEQYF. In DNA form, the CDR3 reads TGTGCCAGCAGCTTGGACCGGGGATTCTACGAGCAGTACTTC.

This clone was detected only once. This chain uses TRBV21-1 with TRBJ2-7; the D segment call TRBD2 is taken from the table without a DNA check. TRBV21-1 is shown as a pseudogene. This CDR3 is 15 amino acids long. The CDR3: CASSHREVHPHEQYF. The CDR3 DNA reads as TGTGCCAGCAGCCACCGAGAGGTCCATCCCCACGAGCAGTACTTC.

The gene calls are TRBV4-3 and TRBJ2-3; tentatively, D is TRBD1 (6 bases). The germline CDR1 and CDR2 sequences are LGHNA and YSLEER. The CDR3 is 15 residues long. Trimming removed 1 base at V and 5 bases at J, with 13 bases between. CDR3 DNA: TGCGCCAGCAGCCAAGGTGGAAGGGGGAGAGATACGCAGTATTTT. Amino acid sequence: CASSQGGRGRDTQYF.

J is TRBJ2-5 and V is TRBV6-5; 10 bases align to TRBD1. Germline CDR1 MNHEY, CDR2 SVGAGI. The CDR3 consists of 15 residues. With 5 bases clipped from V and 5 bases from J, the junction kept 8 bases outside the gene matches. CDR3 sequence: CASSAGQGVRETQYF. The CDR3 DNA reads TGTGCCAGCAGTGCCGGACAGGGGGTTCGCGAGACCCAGTACTTC.

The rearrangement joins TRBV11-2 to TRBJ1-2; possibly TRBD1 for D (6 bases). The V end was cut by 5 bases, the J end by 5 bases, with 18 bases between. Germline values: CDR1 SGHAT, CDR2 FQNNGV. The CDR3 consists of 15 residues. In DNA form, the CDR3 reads TGTGCCAGCAGCCCCCGCAGGACAGACCTATATGGCTACACCTTC. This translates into CASSPRRTDLYGYTF.

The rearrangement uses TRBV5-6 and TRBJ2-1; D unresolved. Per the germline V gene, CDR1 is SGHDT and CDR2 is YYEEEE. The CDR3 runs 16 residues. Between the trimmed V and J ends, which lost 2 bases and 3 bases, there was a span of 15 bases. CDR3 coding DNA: TGTGCCAGCAGCTTTTGGGCCGTGGGTTTCTACAATGAGCAGTTCTTC. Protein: CASSFWAVGFYNEQFF. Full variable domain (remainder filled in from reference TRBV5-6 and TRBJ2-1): DAGVTQSPTHLIKTRGQQVTLRCSPKSGHDTVSWYQQALGQGPQFIFQYYEEEERQRGNFPDRFSGHQFPNYSSELNVNALLLGDSALYLCASSFWAVGFYNEQFFGPGTRLTVL.

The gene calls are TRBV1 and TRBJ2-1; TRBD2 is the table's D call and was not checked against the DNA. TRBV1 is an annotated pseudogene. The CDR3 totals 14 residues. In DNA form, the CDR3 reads TGCACCAGCAGGGGGACTAGTAAGTACAATGAGCAGTTCTTC. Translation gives CTSRGTSKYNEQFF.

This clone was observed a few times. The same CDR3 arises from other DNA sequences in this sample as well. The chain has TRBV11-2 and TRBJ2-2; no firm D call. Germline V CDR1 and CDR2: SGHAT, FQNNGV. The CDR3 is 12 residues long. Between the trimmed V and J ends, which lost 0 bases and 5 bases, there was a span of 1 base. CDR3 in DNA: TGTGCCAGCAGCTTAGAAACCGGGGAGCTGTTTTTT. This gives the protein CASSLETGELFF. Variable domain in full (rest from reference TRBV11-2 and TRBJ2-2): EAGVAQSPRYKIIEKRQSVAFWCNPISGHATLYWYQQILGQGPKLLIQFQNNGVVDDSQLPKDRFSAERLKGVDSTLKIQPAKLEDSAVYLCASSLETGELFFGEGSRLTVL.

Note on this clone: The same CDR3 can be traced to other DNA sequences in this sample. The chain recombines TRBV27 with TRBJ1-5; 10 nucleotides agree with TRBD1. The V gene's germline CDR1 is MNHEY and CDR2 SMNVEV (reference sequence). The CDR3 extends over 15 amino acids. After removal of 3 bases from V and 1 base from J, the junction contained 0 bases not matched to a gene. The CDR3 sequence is CASSLGQGSNQPQHF. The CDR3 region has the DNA TGTGCCAGCAGTTTGGGACAGGGGAGCAATCAGCCCCAGCATTTT.

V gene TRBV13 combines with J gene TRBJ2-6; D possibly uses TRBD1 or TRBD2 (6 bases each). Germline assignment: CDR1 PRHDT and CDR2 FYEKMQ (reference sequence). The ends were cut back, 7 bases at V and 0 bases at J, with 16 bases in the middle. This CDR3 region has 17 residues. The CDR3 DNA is TGTGCCAGCACTATGGCAGGGGAGGTCTCTGGGGCCAACGTCCTGACTTTC. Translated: CASTMAGEVSGANVLTF.

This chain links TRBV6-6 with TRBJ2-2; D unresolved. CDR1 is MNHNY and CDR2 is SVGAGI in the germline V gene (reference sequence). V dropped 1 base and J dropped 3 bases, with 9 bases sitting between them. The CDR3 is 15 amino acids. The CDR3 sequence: CASSYLWVDTGELFF. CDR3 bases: TGTGCCAGCAGTTACTTGTGGGTCGACACCGGGGAGCTGTTTTTT.

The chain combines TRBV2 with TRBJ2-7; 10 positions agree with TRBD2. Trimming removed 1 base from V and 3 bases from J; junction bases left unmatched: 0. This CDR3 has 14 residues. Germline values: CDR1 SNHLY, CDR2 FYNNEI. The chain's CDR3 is CASSEGTSGYEQYF. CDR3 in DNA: TGTGCCAGCAGTGAAGGGACTAGCGGCTACGAGCAGTACTTC.

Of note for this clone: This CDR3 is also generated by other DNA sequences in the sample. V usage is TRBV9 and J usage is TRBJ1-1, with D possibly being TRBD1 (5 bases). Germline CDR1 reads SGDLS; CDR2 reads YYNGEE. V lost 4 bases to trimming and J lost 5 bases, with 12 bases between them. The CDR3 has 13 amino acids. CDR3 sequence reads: CASSTGGGTEAFF. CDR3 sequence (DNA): TGTGCCAGCAGCACGGGCGGGGGGACTGAAGCTTTCTTT. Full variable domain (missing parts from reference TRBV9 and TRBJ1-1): DSGVTQTPKHLITATGQRVTLRCSPRSGDLSVYWYQQSLDQGLQFLIQYYNGEERAKGNILERFSAQQFPDLHSELNLSSLELGDSALYFCASSTGGGTEAFFGQGTRLTVV.

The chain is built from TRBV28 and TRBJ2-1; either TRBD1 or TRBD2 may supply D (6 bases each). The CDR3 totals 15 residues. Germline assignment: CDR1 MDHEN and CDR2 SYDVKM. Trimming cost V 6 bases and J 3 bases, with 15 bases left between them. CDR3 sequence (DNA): TGTGCCAGCAGCTCCACCGGGGGCGACTACAATGAGCAGTTCTTC. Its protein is CASSSTGGDYNEQFF.

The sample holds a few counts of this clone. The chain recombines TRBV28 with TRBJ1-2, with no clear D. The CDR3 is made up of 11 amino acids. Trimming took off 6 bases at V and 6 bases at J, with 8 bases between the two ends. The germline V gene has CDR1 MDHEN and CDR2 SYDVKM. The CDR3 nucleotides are TGTGCCAGCAGGGACGGCGATGGCTACACCTTC. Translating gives CASRDGDGYTF.

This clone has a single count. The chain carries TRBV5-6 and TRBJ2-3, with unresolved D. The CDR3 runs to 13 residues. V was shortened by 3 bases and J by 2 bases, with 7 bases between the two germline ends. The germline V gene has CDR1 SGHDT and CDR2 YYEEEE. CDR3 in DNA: TGTGCCAGCAGCTACCTTTCCACAGATACGCAGTATTTT. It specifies CASSYLSTDTQYF.

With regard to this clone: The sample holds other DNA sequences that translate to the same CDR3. The CDR3 sequence is CASSWGLADYEQYF. CDR3 bases: TGTGCCAGCAGCTGGGGACTAGCGGACTACGAGCAGTACTTC. The rearrangement joins TRBV5-6 to TRBJ2-7; 11 bases fit TRBD2. Germline V gene data show CDR1 as SGHDT and CDR2 as YYEEEE. The length of the CDR3 is 14 residues. V dropped 3 bases and J dropped 3; count of bases not matched to a gene: 2.

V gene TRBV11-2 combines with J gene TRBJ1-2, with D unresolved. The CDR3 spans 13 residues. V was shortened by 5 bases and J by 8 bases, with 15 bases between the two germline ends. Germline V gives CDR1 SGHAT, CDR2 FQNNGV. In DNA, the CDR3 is TGTGCCAGCAGCCCGGGTCGTACGGGAGGCTACACCTTC. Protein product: CASSPGRTGGYTF.

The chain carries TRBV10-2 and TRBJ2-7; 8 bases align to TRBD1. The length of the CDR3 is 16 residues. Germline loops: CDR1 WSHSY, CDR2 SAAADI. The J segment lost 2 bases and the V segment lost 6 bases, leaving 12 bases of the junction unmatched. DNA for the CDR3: TGCGCCAGCAGGGCCCTTTCGGGGACAGGCGCCTACGAGCAGTACTTC. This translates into CASRALSGTGAYEQYF.

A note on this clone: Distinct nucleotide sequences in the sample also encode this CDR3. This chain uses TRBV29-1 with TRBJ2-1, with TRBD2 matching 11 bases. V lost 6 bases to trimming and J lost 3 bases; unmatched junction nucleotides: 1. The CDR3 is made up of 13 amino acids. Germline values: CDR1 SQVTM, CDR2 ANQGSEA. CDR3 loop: CSVGLAGYNEQFF. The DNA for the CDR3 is TGCAGCGTCGGACTAGCGGGCTACAATGAGCAGTTCTTC.

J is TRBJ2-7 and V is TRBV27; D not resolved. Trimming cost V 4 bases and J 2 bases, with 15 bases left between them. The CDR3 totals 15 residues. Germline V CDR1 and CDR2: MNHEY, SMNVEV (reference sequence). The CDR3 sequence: CASSSLARNTYEQYF. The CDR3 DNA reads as TGTGCCAGCAGTTCCCTGGCTAGGAACACCTACGAGCAGTACTTC.

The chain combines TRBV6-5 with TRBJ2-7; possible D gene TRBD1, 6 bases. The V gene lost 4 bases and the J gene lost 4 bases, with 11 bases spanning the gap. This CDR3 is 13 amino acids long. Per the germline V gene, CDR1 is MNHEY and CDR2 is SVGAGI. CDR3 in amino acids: CASSLQGQYEQYF. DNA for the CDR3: TGTGCCAGCAGTTTGCAGGGGCAATACGAGCAGTACTTC.